These 3 T cell receptor beta chains came from one sample sequenced in a study of blood T cell repertoires in COVID-19. Sequencing was performed with immunoSEQ multiplex PCR; in TCRdb, only in-frame clones are kept and a portion is missing. The sample holds about 200,000 clones, about 86% seen once. The sample taken for sequencing was PBMCs or T cells enriched from blood (not recorded which). These receptor sequences come from a woman aged 40 to 49 with acute COVID-19.

As regards this clone: The junction departs from the called germline gene at one end, perhaps through a read error. The rearrangement links TRBV3-1 (or the pseudogene TRBV3-2) to TRBJ2-4, with TRBD2 identical over 8 bases. Germline CDR1 reads LGHDT; CDR2 reads YNNKEL (reference sequence). The CDR3 has 13 residues. For the CDR3, the DNA is TGTGCCAGCAGCCAACAGCGGGGGCAGGGCCCATTCTTC. Its translation: CASSQQRGQGPFF.

This chain joins TRBV2 and TRBJ2-7; 7 nucleotides line up with TRBD1. Looked up from germline, CDR1 is SNHLY and CDR2 is FYNNEI. V was clipped by 5 bases and J by 7 bases; unmatched bases: 11. This CDR3 comprises 14 residues. The CDR3 loop is CASSPGQRAREQYF. The CDR3 DNA sequence: TGTGCCAGCAGTCCGGGACAGAGGGCTCGGGAGCAGTACTTC.

V usage is TRBV19 and J usage is TRBJ2-6, with D unclear. Germline lookup yields CDR1 LNHDA and CDR2 SQIVND (reference sequence). The CDR3 is 19 residues long. V was clipped by 4 bases and J by 0 bases, with 19 bases between them. CDR3 in amino acids: CASSKILSGGRSGANVLTF. The CDR3, as DNA: TGTGCCAGTAGTAAAATCTTAAGTGGCGGCCGCTCTGGGGCCAACGTCCTGACTTTC.